The text below deals with one TCR beta chain. Germline V gene data show CDR1 as MGHDK and CDR2 as SYGVNS. Losses at the gene ends were 10 bases for V and 4 bases for J; bases not matched to a gene: 18. The CDR3 covers 18 residues. The Seattle patients joined while their infection was active and were tracked longitudinally afterward. The data are from a study of blood T cell repertoires in COVID-19. Study overall: Sources were T cells, B-cell-depleted T cells, or PBMCs; the material itself was cDNA or gDNA.

Libraries were prepared by immunoSEQ multiplex PCR; TCRdb keeps only in-frame clonotypes and omits some of them. The table shows under 450,000 clones, with 75% to 90% occurring only once. The receptor comes from a woman between 40 and 55 years old with COVID-19, enrolled during active disease. Sequenced sample: peripheral blood. The chain is built from TRBV25-1 and TRBJ1-4, with TRBD1 identical over 10 bases. DNA for the CDR3: TGTGCCACCCAAGGGGACAGGGGATCATTGAAATATAATGAAAAACTGTTTTTT. Translation gives CATQGDRGSLKYNEKLFF. The whole variable domain, remainder taken from reference TRBV25-1 and TRBJ1-4, is EADIYQTPRYLVIGTGKKITLECSQTMGHDKMYWYQQDPGMELHLIHYSYGVNSTEKGDLSSESTVSRIRTEHFPLTLESARPSHTSQYLCATQGDRGSLKYNEKLFFGSGTQLSVL.